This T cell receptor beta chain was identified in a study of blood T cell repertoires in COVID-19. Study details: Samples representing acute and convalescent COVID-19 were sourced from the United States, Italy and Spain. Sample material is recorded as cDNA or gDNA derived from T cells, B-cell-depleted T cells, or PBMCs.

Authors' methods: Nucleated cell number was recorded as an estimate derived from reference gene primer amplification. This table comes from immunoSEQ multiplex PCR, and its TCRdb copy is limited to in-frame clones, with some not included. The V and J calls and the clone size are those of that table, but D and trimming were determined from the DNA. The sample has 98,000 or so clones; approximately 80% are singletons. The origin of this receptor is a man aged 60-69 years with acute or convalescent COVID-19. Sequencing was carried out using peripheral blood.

The CDR3 here is CASSLGPSRGQETQYF. CDR3 bases: TGCGCCAGCAGCTTGGGCCCTTCTAGGGGGCAAGAGACCCAGTACTTC. The chain couples TRBV5-1 to TRBJ2-5; D is possibly TRBD1 (6 bases). The CDR3 consists of 16 residues. V lost 0 bases, J lost 2 bases, and 14 bases lay in between. Per the germline V gene, CDR1 is SGHRS and CDR2 is YFSETQ.